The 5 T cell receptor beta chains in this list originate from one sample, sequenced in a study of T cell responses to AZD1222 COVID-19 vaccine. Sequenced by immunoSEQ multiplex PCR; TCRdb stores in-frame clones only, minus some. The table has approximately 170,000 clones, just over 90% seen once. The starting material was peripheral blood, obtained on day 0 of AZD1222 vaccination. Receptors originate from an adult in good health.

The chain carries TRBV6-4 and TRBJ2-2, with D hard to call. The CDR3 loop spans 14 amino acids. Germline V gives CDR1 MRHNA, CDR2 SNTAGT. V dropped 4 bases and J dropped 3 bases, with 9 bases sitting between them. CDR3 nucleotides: TGTGCCAGCAGTGGAGCCGGATACACCGGGGAGCTGTTTTTT. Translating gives CASSGAGYTGELFF.

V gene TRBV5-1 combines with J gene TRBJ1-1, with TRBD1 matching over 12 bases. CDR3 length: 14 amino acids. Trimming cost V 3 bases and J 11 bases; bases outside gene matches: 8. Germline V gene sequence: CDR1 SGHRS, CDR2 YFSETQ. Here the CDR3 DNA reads TGCGCCAGCAGCTGGGGACAGGGGGCTGGGTCGGCTTTCTTT. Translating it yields CASSWGQGAGSAFF.

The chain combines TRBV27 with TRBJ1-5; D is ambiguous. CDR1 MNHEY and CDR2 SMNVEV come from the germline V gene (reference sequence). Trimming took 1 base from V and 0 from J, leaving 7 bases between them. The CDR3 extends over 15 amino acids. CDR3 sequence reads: CASSLYSYSNQPQHF. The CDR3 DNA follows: TGTGCCAGCAGTTTATACAGTTATAGCAATCAGCCCCAGCATTTT.

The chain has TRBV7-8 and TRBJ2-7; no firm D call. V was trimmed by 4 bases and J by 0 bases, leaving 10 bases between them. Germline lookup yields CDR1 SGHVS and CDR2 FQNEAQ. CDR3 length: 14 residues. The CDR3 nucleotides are TGTGCCAGCAGCTCAACCCGGACCTCCTACGAGCAGTACTTC. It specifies CASSSTRTSYEQYF.

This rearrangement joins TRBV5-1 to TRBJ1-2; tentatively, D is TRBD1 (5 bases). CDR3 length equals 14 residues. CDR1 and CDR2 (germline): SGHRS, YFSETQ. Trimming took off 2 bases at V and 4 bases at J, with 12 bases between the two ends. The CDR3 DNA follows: TGCGCCAGCAGCTTATCAGGGCGGGCCTATGGCTACACCTTC. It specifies CASSLSGRAYGYTF.